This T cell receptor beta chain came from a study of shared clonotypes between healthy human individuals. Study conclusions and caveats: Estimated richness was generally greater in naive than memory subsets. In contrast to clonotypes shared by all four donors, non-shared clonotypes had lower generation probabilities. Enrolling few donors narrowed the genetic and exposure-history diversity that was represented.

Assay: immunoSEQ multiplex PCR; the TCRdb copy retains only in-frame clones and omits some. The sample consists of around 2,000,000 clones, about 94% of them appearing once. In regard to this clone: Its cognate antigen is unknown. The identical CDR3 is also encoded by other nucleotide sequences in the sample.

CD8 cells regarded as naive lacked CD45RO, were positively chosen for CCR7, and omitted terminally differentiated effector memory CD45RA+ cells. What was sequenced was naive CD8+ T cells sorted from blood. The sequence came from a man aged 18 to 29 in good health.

In DNA, the CDR3 is TGTGCCAGCAGCTCGTTATCTGGAAACACCATATATTTT. Translation: CASSSLSGNTIYF. The chain combines TRBV27 with TRBJ1-3; D unclear. The CDR3 runs to 13 residues. V lost 6 bases and J lost 1, with 7 bases in between. In germline, CDR1 is MNHEY, CDR2 SMNVEV (reference sequence).